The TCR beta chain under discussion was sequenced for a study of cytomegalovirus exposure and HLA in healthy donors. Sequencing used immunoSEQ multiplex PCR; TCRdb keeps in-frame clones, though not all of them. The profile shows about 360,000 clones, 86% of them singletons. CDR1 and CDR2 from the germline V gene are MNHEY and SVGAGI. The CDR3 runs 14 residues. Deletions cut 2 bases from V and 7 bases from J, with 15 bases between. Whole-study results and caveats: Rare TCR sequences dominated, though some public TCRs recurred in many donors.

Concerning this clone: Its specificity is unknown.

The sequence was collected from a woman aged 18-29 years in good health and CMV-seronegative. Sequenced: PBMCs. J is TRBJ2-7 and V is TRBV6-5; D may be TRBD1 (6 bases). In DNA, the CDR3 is TGTGCCAGCAGTTACGCGAGTGTTCAGGGGGAGCAGTACTTC. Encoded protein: CASSYASVQGEQYF.